This T cell receptor beta chain was sequenced for a study of long-term antiretroviral therapy in people with HIV. The assay used was immunoSEQ (version v3.0), run at survey level. TCRdb's copy holds only in-frame clones and misses some; the assay was immunoSEQ multiplex PCR. The sample lists about 20,000 clones; approximately 72% were seen once. To note about this clone: What it binds is not known.

The CDR3 runs 16 residues. CDR1 and CDR2 from the germline V gene are SGHTA and FQGNSA. V was pared by 2 bases and J by 1 base, with 6 bases of the junction left unmatched. Study-wide results and limits: Pre-ART clonal expansion yielded clones that dominated the repertoire at all time points.

This TCR was sampled from a woman in her 50s with HIV. The rearrangement uses TRBV7-2 and TRBJ2-3; TRBD1 agrees at 7 bases. The source material was unsorted PBMCs, sampled 0.3 years after starting antiretroviral therapy. CDR3 in amino acids: CASSLTGASGTDTQYF. The CDR3 coding sequence is TGTGCCAGCAGCTTAACAGGGGCCAGCGGCACAGATACGCAGTATTTT.